This TCR beta chain was captured by sequencing in a study of blood T cell repertoires in COVID-19. The overall study: Nucleic acid was either cDNA or gDNA, and it came from T cells, B-cell-depleted T cells, or PBMCs.

The CDR3 is made up of 14 amino acids. The germline V and J ends were trimmed by 1 base and 3 bases, with 8 bases remaining between them. Germline V lookup: CDR1 MNHNS, CDR2 SASEGT. Assay used: immunoSEQ multiplex PCR; TCRdb lists only in-frame clones, some missing. The sample consists of 150,000 to 200,000 clones, over 75% of them appearing once. The chain uses TRBV6-1 and TRBJ2-3; a possible D gene is TRBD1 (5 bases). The receptor comes from a man aged 55 to 70 with active or convalescent COVID-19. The sample taken for sequencing was peripheral blood. The CDR3 DNA sequence: TGTGCCAGCAGTGAAGGGACAAAAACAGATACGCAGTATTTT. Its translation is CASSEGTKTDTQYF.